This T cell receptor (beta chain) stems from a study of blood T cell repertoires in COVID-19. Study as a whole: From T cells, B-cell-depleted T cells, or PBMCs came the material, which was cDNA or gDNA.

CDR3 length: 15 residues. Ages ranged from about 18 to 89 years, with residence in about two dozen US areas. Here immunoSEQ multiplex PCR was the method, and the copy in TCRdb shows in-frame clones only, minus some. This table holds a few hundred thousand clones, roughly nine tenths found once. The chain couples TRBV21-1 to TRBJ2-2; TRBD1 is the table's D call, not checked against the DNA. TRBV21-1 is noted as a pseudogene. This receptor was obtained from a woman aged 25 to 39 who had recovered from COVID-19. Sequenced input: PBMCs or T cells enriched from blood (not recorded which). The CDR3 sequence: CASSNLGTGGGELFF. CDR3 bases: TGTGCCAGCAGCAATCTCGGGACAGGGGGCGGGGAGCTGTTTTTT.